One and the same sample provided the 16 T cell receptor beta chains below, sequenced in a study of blood T cell repertoires in COVID-19 (dated by TCRdb to 2020 to 2021). Receptors were amplified or captured by the immunoSEQ multiplex PCR assay. TCRdb holds this immuneACCESS table with in-frame rearrangements only. Some clones are missing; in checked studies, unresolved V genes explain under half, and the rest has no known cause. The sample has over 150,000 clones on record, approximately 87% of them singletons. The ten most abundant clones make up about 20% of the sample. Sequencing was carried out using peripheral blood. All receptors derive from a man between 70 and 80 years old with active or convalescent COVID-19.

This rearrangement joins TRBV21-1 to TRBJ1-5; no DNA check was done on the table's D call, TRBD1. TRBV21-1 is an annotated pseudogene. The CDR3 is 15 amino acids. CDR3 DNA: TGTGCCAGCAGCAAATATCACAATAGCAATCAGCCCCAGCATTTT. Its protein product is CASSKYHNSNQPQHF.

The count of this clone is one. CDR3 in DNA: TGTGCCAGCAGCTTGGGTCAGGGGGACGAGCAGTACTTC. It codes for CASSLGQGDEQYF. The rearrangement joins TRBV7-9 to TRBJ2-7; TRBD1 matches at 7 bases. Germline trimming cut 3 bases from V and 5 bases from J; bases unmatched to any gene: 4. CDR1 is SEHNR and CDR2 is FQNEAQ in the germline V gene (reference sequence). The CDR3 has 13 amino acids.

V and J are TRBV18 and TRBJ1-1, with D hard to call. This CDR3 is built from 13 residues. The germline V and J ends were trimmed by 6 bases and 5 bases, with 13 bases remaining between them. The germline gives CDR1 KGHSH, CDR2 LQKENI. CDR3 loop: CASSLTTGTEAFF. The CDR3 DNA reads as TGTGCCAGCTCCCTGACCACGGGGACTGAAGCTTTCTTT.

This clone has only a few counts. The chain links TRBV3-1 (or the pseudogene TRBV3-2) to TRBJ1-4; TRBD1 aligns across 8 bases. Germline V CDR1 and CDR2: LGHDT, YNNKEL (reference sequence). After removal of 4 bases from V and 3 bases from J, the junction contained 4 bases not matched to a gene. The length of the CDR3 is 15 residues. The CDR3 DNA follows: TGTGCCAGCAGCCCCGGACAGGGCCCTAATGAAAAACTGTTTTTT. Translating gives CASSPGQGPNEKLFF.

This clone came up once. The DNA for the CDR3 is TGTGCCAGCAGTAACCGGGACTATGGCTACACCTTC. Its protein product is CASSNRDYGYTF. The chain combines TRBV28 with TRBJ1-2; D is unresolved. The V end was cut by 5 bases, the J end by 3 bases, with 7 bases between. Germline lookup yields CDR1 MDHEN and CDR2 SYDVKM. The CDR3 contains 12 residues.

The chain employs TRBV6-2 or TRBV6-3 and TRBJ1-2; 9 positions agree with TRBD1. V shed 6 bases and J 0 bases; nucleotides not matched to a gene: 11. Germline V gene data show CDR1 as MNHEY and CDR2 as SVGEGT. The CDR3 covers 17 residues. CDR3 sequence: CASSSLGDRATNYGYTF. CDR3 DNA sequence: TGTGCCAGCAGCAGTTTGGGGGACAGGGCGACTAACTATGGCTACACCTTC.

The V and J genes are TRBV5-5 and TRBJ1-2, with 10 bases identical to TRBD1. Germline assignment: CDR1 SGHKS and CDR2 YYEKEE (reference sequence). The V and J ends lost 0 bases and 5 bases, in that order; junction bases with no gene match: 1. The CDR3 sequence is 14 residues long. CDR3 protein: CASSLGGQGYGYTF. Written as DNA, the CDR3 is TGTGCCAGCAGCTTGGGGGGACAGGGGTATGGCTACACCTTC.

This chain connects TRBV28 to TRBJ2-1; tentatively, D is TRBD2 (6 bases). From germline, CDR1 is MDHEN and CDR2 SYDVKM. V dropped 7 bases and J dropped 8 bases, with 18 bases sitting between them. The CDR3 runs to 14 residues. CDR3 loop: CASTSRKLAYEQFF. CDR3 coding DNA: TGTGCCAGCACCTCGAGAAAGCTAGCGTATGAGCAGTTCTTC.

The chain joins TRBV4-1 to TRBJ1-3; perhaps TRBD1 as D (5 bases). The germline V and J ends were trimmed by 1 base and 2 bases, with 6 bases remaining between them. Germline V gene data show CDR1 as MGHRA and CDR2 as YSYEKL. The CDR3 extends over 14 amino acids. The CDR3 DNA reads TGCGCCAGCAGCCAAGGGGGGGCTGGAAACACCATATATTTT. This translates into CASSQGGAGNTIYF.

J is TRBJ2-2 and V is TRBV21-1; the table's D gene call, TRBD1, was not cross checked with the DNA. TRBV21-1 is designated a pseudogene. The CDR3 length is 16 residues. The CDR3 reads CASSRPQGRHTGELFF. In DNA form, the CDR3 reads TGTGCCAGCAGCAGACCACAGGGAAGGCACACCGGGGAGCTGTTTTTT.

CDR3 in amino acids: CASSPQRQVSGNTIYF. CDR3 coding DNA: TGTGCCAGCAGCCCCCAACGACAGGTCTCTGGAAACACCATATATTTT. The chain links TRBV9 to TRBJ1-3; possibly TRBD1 for D (6 bases). Germline CDR1 and CDR2: SGDLS and YYNGEE. This CDR3 contains 16 residues. The ends were cut back, 4 bases at V and 0 bases at J, with 14 bases in the middle. Combining the CDR3 with reference TRBV9 and TRBJ1-3 gives the whole variable domain DSGVTQTPKHLITATGQRVTLRCSPRSGDLSVYWYQQSLDQGLQFLIQYYNGEERAKGNILERFSAQQFPDLHSELNLSSLELGDSALYFCASSPQRQVSGNTIYFGEGSWLTVV.

The CDR3 DNA is TGTGCCATCAGGGCAGGGGTGCATGGCTACACCTTC. Protein: CAIRAGVHGYTF. This chain connects TRBV10-3 to TRBJ1-2, with D perhaps matching TRBD1 (6 bases). V was shortened by 6 bases and J by 6 bases, with 11 bases between the two germline ends. This CDR3 is built from 12 residues. Germline CDR1 is ENHRY and CDR2 is SYGVKD.

V is TRBV9 and J is TRBJ2-7; TRBD1 aligns across 7 bases. The CDR3 covers 15 residues. CDR1 is SGDLS and CDR2 is YYNGEE in the germline V gene. V lost 4 bases, J lost 4 bases, and 11 bases stayed unmatched. CDR3 sequence: CASSPTGTVLYEQYF. CDR3 sequence (DNA): TGTGCCAGCAGCCCGACGGGGACAGTACTATACGAGCAGTACTTC. The entire variable domain, with the rest obtained from reference TRBV9 and TRBJ2-7, is as follows: DSGVTQTPKHLITATGQRVTLRCSPRSGDLSVYWYQQSLDQGLQFLIQYYNGEERAKGNILERFSAQQFPDLHSELNLSSLELGDSALYFCASSPTGTVLYEQYFGPGTRLTVT.

This chain connects TRBV7-2 to TRBJ1-1, with D possibly being TRBD1 (6 bases). The germline CDR1 and CDR2 sequences are SGHTA and FQGNSA. The V end lost 1 base, the J end lost 4 bases, and 10 bases lay between the germline ends. The CDR3 runs to 14 residues. The CDR3 loop reads CASSLVQGITEAFF. CDR3 nucleotides: TGTGCCAGCAGCTTAGTACAGGGCATCACTGAAGCTTTCTTT.

The chain joins TRBV5-1 to TRBJ1-1, with 10 nucleotides matching TRBD1. The CDR3 extends over 16 amino acids. Germline trimming cut 0 bases from V and 0 bases from J; bases unmatched to any gene: 2. Germline values: CDR1 SGHRS, CDR2 YFSETQ. CDR3 region: CASSLVTGGMNTEAFF. The CDR3 nucleotides read TGCGCCAGCAGCTTGGTGACAGGGGGCATGAACACTGAAGCTTTCTTT.

The genes are TRBV6-2 or TRBV6-3 and TRBJ1-5; 7 bases line up with TRBD1. The germline gives CDR1 MNHEY, CDR2 SVGEGT. CDR3 length: 14 amino acids. The V segment lost 4 bases and the J segment 7 bases; nucleotides outside the gene matches: 7. The CDR3 reads CASSSPGGWQPQHF. The CDR3 nucleotides read TGTGCCAGCAGTTCCCCAGGGGGATGGCAGCCCCAGCATTTT.